The present entry profiles one T cell receptor (beta chain) with its context. The antigen is not known. The V gene's germline CDR1 is LGHNA and CDR2 YSLEER. V lost 0 bases and J 4 bases, leaving 13 bases between the germline ends. This CDR3 comprises 15 residues. No cell sorting was done before RNA was extracted from the tissue. Between August and November 2014, newly diagnosed, chemotherapy-naive lung cancer patients underwent thoracic surgery in China. These data belong to a study of tumor and adjacent non-tumor tissue in lung cancer. Study information: Each sample yielded approximately 4 million productive TCRbeta reads on average.

Three rounds of nested PCR, following a modified ARM-PCR protocol, produced the TCRbeta library. TCRdb passed the multiplex PCR reads through MiXCR, listing each CDR3 protein once. The sample has about 200,000 distinct CDR3 sequences; approximately 74% are singletons. Points from the study as a whole: Compared with tumor, normal lung showed significantly lower TCR diversity. In normal lung, the top 100 clones were significantly more dominant than in tumor.

The V gene is TRBV4-3, the J gene TRBJ2-7, with D tentatively TRBD2 (5 bases). Sequencing was carried out using lung tumor tissue. The TCR originated in a man between 60 and 75 years old with non-small cell lung cancer. The CDR3: CASSQDLAGVYEQYF. In DNA, the CDR3 is TGCGCCAGCAGCCAAGATTTGGCCGGGGTGTACGAGCAGTACTTC.